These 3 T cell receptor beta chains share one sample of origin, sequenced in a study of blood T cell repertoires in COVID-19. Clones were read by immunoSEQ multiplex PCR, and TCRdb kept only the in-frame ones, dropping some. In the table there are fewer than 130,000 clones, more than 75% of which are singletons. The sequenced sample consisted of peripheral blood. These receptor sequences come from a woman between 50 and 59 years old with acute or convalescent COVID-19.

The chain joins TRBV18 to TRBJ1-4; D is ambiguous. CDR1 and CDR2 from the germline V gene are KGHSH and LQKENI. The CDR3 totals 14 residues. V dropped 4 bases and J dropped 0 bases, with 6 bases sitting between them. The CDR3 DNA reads TGTGCCAGCTCACAACAGACAACTAATGAAAAACTGTTTTTT. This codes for CASSQQTTNEKLFF.

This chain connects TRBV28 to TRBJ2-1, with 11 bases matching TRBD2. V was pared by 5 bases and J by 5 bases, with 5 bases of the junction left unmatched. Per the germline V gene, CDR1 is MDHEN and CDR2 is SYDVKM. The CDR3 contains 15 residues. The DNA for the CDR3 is TGTGCCAGCAGTGAAACTAGCGGGGGTAACAATGAGCAGTTCTTC. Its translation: CASSETSGGNNEQFF.

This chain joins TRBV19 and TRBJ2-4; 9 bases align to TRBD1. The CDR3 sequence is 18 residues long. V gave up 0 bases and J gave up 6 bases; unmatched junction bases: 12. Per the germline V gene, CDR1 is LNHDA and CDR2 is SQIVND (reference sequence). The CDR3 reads CASSIDRVGTGGRNIQYF. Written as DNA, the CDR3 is TGTGCCAGTAGTATAGATCGGGTAGGAACAGGGGGCAGAAACATTCAGTACTTC.